This TCR beta chain is drawn from a study of blood T cell repertoires in COVID-19. On the study more broadly: PBMCs, B-cell-depleted T cells, or T cells provided the cDNA or gDNA that made up the material.

Data came from immunoSEQ multiplex PCR; TCRdb stores just in-frame clones and leaves some out. The table has 150,000 or so clones, around nine tenths seen once. Between the trimmed V and J ends, which lost 8 bases and 2 bases, there was a span of 17 bases. Germline CDR1 reads MNHEY; CDR2 reads SVGAGI. This CDR3 comprises 15 residues. Recruitment covered about two dozen US areas and drew participants whose ages spanned roughly 18 to 100 years. Cohorts were assigned according to the clinical history that participants reported. The chain has TRBV6-5 and TRBJ2-3; TRBD2 might be the D (7 bases). The sequenced material came from PBMCs or T cells enriched from blood (not recorded which). The TCR originated in a woman aged 45-59 years who had recovered from COVID-19. CDR3 in amino acids: CASGGGPQSTDTQYF. The CDR3 region has the DNA TGTGCCAGCGGGGGGGGCCCGCAATCCACAGATACGCAGTATTTT.